What follows are 26 T cell receptor beta chains derived from one specimen sequenced in a study of T cell responses to AZD1222 COVID-19 vaccine. Only in-frame clones appear in the TCRdb table, and some are missing; sequencing was by immunoSEQ multiplex PCR. The profile shows about 130,000 clones, around 92% of them singletons. Sequences were derived from peripheral blood, sampled on day 0 of AZD1222 vaccination. All receptors come from an adult in good health.

The chain couples TRBV7-2 to TRBJ1-3; D not resolved. The CDR3 is made up of 14 amino acids. Trimming cost V 6 bases and J 0 bases, with 9 bases left between them. Germline CDR1 and CDR2: SGHTA and FQGNSA. The CDR3 protein is CASSGGSSGNTIYF. CDR3 nucleotide sequence: TGTGCCAGCAGTGGAGGATCCTCTGGAAACACCATATATTTT.

The rearrangement links TRBV7-3 to TRBJ2-2; D not resolved. Germline CDR1 and CDR2: SGHTA and FQGTGA. V lost 5 bases, J lost 8 bases, and 9 bases lay in between. The CDR3 is made up of 12 amino acids. CDR3 sequence (DNA): TGTGCCAGCAGCCCCCTTGGAGGGGAGCTGTTTTTT. The encoded protein is CASSPLGGELFF. Looking up the rest from reference TRBV7-3 and TRBJ2-2 gives the full variable domain: GAGVSQTPSNKVTEKGKYVELRCDPISGHTALYWYRQSLGQGPEFLIYFQGTGAADDSGLPNDRFFAVRPEGSVSTLKIQRTERGDSAVYLCASSPLGGELFFGEGSRLTVL.

With regard to this clone: A junction boundary mismatches the germline segment, possibly from a read error. The chain recombines TRBV3-1 (or the pseudogene TRBV3-2) with TRBJ1-5; a possible D gene is TRBD1 (6 bases). Germline lookup yields CDR1 LGHDT and CDR2 YNNKEL (reference sequence). The CDR3 runs 15 residues. The CDR3 here is CASSQDQGYNRPQHF. The CDR3 nucleotides read TGTGCCAGCAGCCAAGATCAGGGGTATAATCGGCCCCAGCATTTT.

This chain connects TRBV5-6 to TRBJ1-1; D is ambiguous. Trimming shortened V by 4 bases and J by 11 bases, and 15 bases separated the two germline ends. The V gene's germline CDR1 is SGHDT and CDR2 YYEEEE. The CDR3 has 12 residues. This CDR3 is CASSAGVLGAFF. DNA for the CDR3: TGTGCCAGCAGCGCTGGGGTGTTAGGTGCTTTCTTT.

The chain employs TRBV5-1 and TRBJ1-1, with D possibly TRBD1 on 6 matching bases. The CDR3 contains 16 residues. The ends were cut back, 0 bases at V and 0 bases at J, with 12 bases in the middle. Germline values: CDR1 SGHRS, CDR2 YFSETQ. The CDR3 spells CASSLARGGMNTEAFF. Here the CDR3 DNA reads TGCGCCAGCAGCTTGGCCAGGGGAGGAATGAACACTGAAGCTTTCTTT.

The V and J genes are TRBV5-1 and TRBJ2-1, with 9 bases that match TRBD1. The germline CDR1 and CDR2 sequences are SGHRS and YFSETQ. This CDR3 contains 14 residues. V gave up 4 bases and J gave up 7 bases; unmatched junction bases: 6. CDR3 protein: CASSPDRGGNEQFF. The DNA for the CDR3 is TGCGCCAGCAGCCCCGACAGGGGGGGTAATGAGCAGTTCTTC. Drawing the rest from reference TRBV5-1 and TRBJ2-1, the complete variable domain is KAGVTQTPRYLIKTRGQQVTLSCSPISGHRSVSWYQQTPGQGLQFLFEYFSETQRNKGNFPGRFSGRQFSNSRSEMNVSTLELGDSALYLCASSPDRGGNEQFFGPGTRLTVL.

V gene TRBV12-5 combines with J gene TRBJ2-5; TRBD1 is a possible D gene (5 bases). The germline V gene encodes CDR1 LGHNT and CDR2 FRNRAP. This CDR3 spans 15 amino acids. V was cut by 1 base and J by 4 bases, with 13 bases left in between. For the CDR3, the DNA is TGTGCTAGTGGTTTGGGCAGGGTGGGTACAGAGACCCAGTACTTC. It yields the protein CASGLGRVGTETQYF.

The chain uses TRBV6-2 or TRBV6-3 and TRBJ2-1; the D gene is possibly TRBD2 (7 bases). The CDR3 is 15 amino acids. Germline values: CDR1 MNHEY, CDR2 SVGEGT. Trimming took 2 bases from V and 2 from J, leaving 10 bases between them. The CDR3 coding sequence is TGTGCCAGCAGTTACCGGGGGGCCACCTACAATGAGCAGTTCTTC. Translating it yields CASSYRGATYNEQFF.

This chain uses TRBV28 with TRBJ1-1; TRBD1 matches 10 bases. Germline CDR1 MDHEN, CDR2 SYDVKM. Unmatched junction bases numbered 5, after V lost 6 bases and J lost 10 bases. The CDR3 covers 12 residues. The CDR3 DNA reads TGTGCCAGCAGCCAGGGACAGGGGAGAGCTTTCTTT. Its translation: CASSQGQGRAFF. The complete variable domain, with remaining parts taken from reference TRBV28 and TRBJ1-1, reads DVKVTQSSRYLVKRTGEKVFLECVQDMDHENMFWYRQDPGLGLRLIYFSYDVKMKEKGDIPEGYSVSREKKERFSLILESASTNQTSMYLCASSQGQGRAFFGQGTRLTVV.

V and J are TRBV9 and TRBJ2-5; either TRBD1 or TRBD2 may supply D (6 bases each). The CDR3 length is 15 residues. V gave up 0 bases and J gave up 5 bases, with 14 bases separating them. The germline gives CDR1 SGDLS, CDR2 YYNGEE. The CDR3: CASSVGGGLAETQYF. The CDR3 DNA reads TGTGCCAGCAGCGTAGGAGGGGGGCTTGCGGAGACCCAGTACTTC. The full variable domain, its missing parts supplied by reference TRBV9 and TRBJ2-5, is DSGVTQTPKHLITATGQRVTLRCSPRSGDLSVYWYQQSLDQGLQFLIQYYNGEERAKGNILERFSAQQFPDLHSELNLSSLELGDSALYFCASSVGGGLAETQYFGPGTRLLVL.

The chain is built from TRBV6-1 and TRBJ2-7; D unclear. The germline gives CDR1 MNHNS, CDR2 SASEGT. V lost 1 base, J lost 4 bases, and 11 bases lay in between. The CDR3 contains 14 residues. Here the CDR3 DNA reads TGTGCCAGCAGTGAAGTAGGTGGCACATACGAGCAGTACTTC. It encodes CASSEVGGTYEQYF.

The genes are TRBV6-4 and TRBJ1-1, with a possible D match to TRBD1 (5 bases). There are 12 residues in the CDR3. Germline CDR1 reads MRHNA; CDR2 reads SNTAGT. V was pared by 3 bases and J by 5 bases, with 7 bases between. CDR3 region: CASSDPGTEAFF. The CDR3 DNA sequence: TGTGCCAGCAGTGATCCAGGGACTGAAGCTTTCTTT.

This clone was seen a single time. This sequence joins TRBV5-1 and TRBJ2-5; TRBD2 agrees at 8 bases. V trimming: 4 bases; J trimming: 2 bases; junction bases outside the gene matches: 10. Germline V gene data show CDR1 as SGHRS and CDR2 as YFSETQ. CDR3 length: 16 amino acids. CDR3 region: CASSRTSSRPQETQYF. The CDR3 bases are TGCGCCAGCAGCAGGACTAGCTCCAGACCACAAGAGACCCAGTACTTC.

This rearrangement joins TRBV6-5 to TRBJ1-1, with 7 bases fitting TRBD1. Trimming cost V 7 bases and J 3 bases; bases outside gene matches: 8. The CDR3 contains 14 residues. CDR1 and CDR2 (germline): MNHEY, SVGAGI. CDR3 loop: CASTSDRYDTEAFF. The CDR3 nucleotides read TGTGCCAGCACCTCGGACAGGTACGACACTGAAGCTTTCTTT.

The J gene is TRBJ1-1, the V gene TRBV11-2; D not resolved. Germline V gives CDR1 SGHAT, CDR2 FQNNGV. The CDR3 runs to 13 residues. V was pared by 3 bases and J by 1 base, with 6 bases between. The CDR3 here is CASSFGENTEAFF. The CDR3 coding sequence is TGTGCCAGCAGCTTTGGGGAGAACACTGAAGCTTTCTTT.

This clone turned up a few times. The V gene is TRBV5-6, the J gene TRBJ1-4, with D unclear. This CDR3 comprises 19 residues. Germline values: CDR1 SGHDT, CDR2 YYEEEE. The ends were cut back, 3 bases at V and 10 bases at J, with 31 bases in the middle. CDR3 sequence: CASSSFRYSSESSGGKLFF. CDR3 DNA: TGTGCCAGCAGCTCCTTTAGGTATAGTTCAGAAAGTTCCGGAGGAAAACTGTTTTTT.

The CDR3 coding sequence is TGTGCCAGCAGTGAAGCGCGTGGGGCGGGGACCTTC. This codes for CASSEARGAGTF. This chain uses TRBV6-1 with TRBJ1-2, with D possibly matching TRBD1 (5 bases). The germline V gene encodes CDR1 MNHNS and CDR2 SASEGT. Trimming took off 0 bases at V and 14 bases at J, with 13 bases between the two ends. This CDR3 is 12 amino acids long.

The chain combines TRBV5-5 with TRBJ2-7; D is undetermined. Trimming cost V 5 bases and J 1 base, with 13 bases left between them. The germline gives CDR1 SGHKS, CDR2 YYEKEE (reference sequence). The CDR3 sequence is 14 residues long. CDR3 sequence: CASRSDPKSYEQYF. In nucleotides, the CDR3 is TGTGCCAGCAGGTCGGACCCCAAGTCCTACGAGCAGTACTTC.

The chain employs TRBV3-1 (or the pseudogene TRBV3-2) and TRBJ2-2, with D possibly called TRBD1 or TRBD2 (6 bases each). Germline assignment: CDR1 LGHDT and CDR2 YNNKEL (reference sequence). V shed 5 bases and J shed 3 bases, with 13 bases lying between them. The CDR3 contains 15 residues. CDR3 region: CASSGGRDYTGELFF. The CDR3 DNA reads TGTGCCAGCAGCGGGGGGCGAGATTACACCGGGGAGCTGTTTTTT.

CDR3 in DNA: TGTGCCAGCAGACCGGTCGTCGACACTGAAGCTTTCTTT. It specifies CASRPVVDTEAFF. V is TRBV12-3 or TRBV12-4 and J is TRBJ1-1, with D unclear. V dropped 6 bases and J dropped 3 bases, with 11 bases sitting between them. CDR3 length: 13 residues.

The gene calls are TRBV5-6 and TRBJ2-1, with D uncertain. Trimming took off 4 bases at V and 8 bases at J, with 7 bases between the two ends. The CDR3 has 11 residues. CDR1 is SGHDT and CDR2 is YYEEEE in the germline V gene. This chain's CDR3 is CASSRLDEQFF. CDR3 in DNA: TGTGCCAGCAGCCGACTGGATGAGCAGTTCTTC.

The chain recombines TRBV6-6 with TRBJ2-1, with 10 bases fitting TRBD2. The CDR3 consists of 16 residues. V lost 8 bases, J lost 10 bases, and 17 bases stayed unmatched. Germline CDR1 and CDR2: MNHNY and SVGAGI (reference sequence). CDR3 in amino acids: CASRLYSSGREGEQFF. The DNA of the CDR3 is TGTGCCAGCCGGTTATATTCTAGCGGGAGAGAAGGGGAGCAGTTCTTC.

The chain couples TRBV6-6 to TRBJ2-7; D possibly corresponds to TRBD2 (6 bases). CDR1 is MNHNY and CDR2 is SVGAGI in the germline V gene (reference sequence). V was cut by 10 bases and J by 3 bases, with 16 bases left in between. The CDR3 is made up of 13 amino acids. This CDR3 is CATLGGVSYEQYF. CDR3 coding DNA: TGTGCCACCCTCGGAGGGGTAAGCTACGAGCAGTACTTC.

The chain combines TRBV5-4 with TRBJ2-7, with D perhaps TRBD1 or TRBD2 (5 bases each). This CDR3 is built from 12 residues. The V end was cut by 0 bases, the J end by 7 bases, with 8 bases between. CDR1 and CDR2 (germline): SGHNT, YYREEE (reference sequence). CDR3 coding DNA: TGTGCCAGCAGCTTGGACGGGGCAGAGCAGTACTTC. Its protein product is CASSLDGAEQYF. Combining the CDR3 with reference TRBV5-4 and TRBJ2-7 gives the whole variable domain ETGVTQSPTHLIKTRGQQVTLRCSSQSGHNTVSWYQQALGQGPQFIFQYYREEENGRGNFPPRFSGLQFPNYSSELNVNALELDDSALYLCASSLDGAEQYFGPGTRLTVT.

The chain carries TRBV2 and TRBJ1-5; the D is unclear. Germline V gives CDR1 SNHLY, CDR2 FYNNEI. The CDR3 runs 13 residues. Deletions cut 2 bases from V and 5 bases from J, with 7 bases between. CDR3 nucleotide sequence: TGTGCCAGCAGTGAACTTGAGGATCAGCCCCAGCATTTT. It yields the protein CASSELEDQPQHF.

V is TRBV3-1 (or the pseudogene TRBV3-2) and J is TRBJ2-5; D gene ambiguous. V was cut by 1 base and J by 2 bases, with 8 bases left in between. CDR1 is LGHDT, CDR2 YNNKEL, per germline (reference sequence). This CDR3 region has 14 residues. The CDR3 is CASSQVKVQETQYF. The CDR3 DNA reads as TGTGCCAGCAGCCAAGTTAAAGTTCAAGAGACCCAGTACTTC.